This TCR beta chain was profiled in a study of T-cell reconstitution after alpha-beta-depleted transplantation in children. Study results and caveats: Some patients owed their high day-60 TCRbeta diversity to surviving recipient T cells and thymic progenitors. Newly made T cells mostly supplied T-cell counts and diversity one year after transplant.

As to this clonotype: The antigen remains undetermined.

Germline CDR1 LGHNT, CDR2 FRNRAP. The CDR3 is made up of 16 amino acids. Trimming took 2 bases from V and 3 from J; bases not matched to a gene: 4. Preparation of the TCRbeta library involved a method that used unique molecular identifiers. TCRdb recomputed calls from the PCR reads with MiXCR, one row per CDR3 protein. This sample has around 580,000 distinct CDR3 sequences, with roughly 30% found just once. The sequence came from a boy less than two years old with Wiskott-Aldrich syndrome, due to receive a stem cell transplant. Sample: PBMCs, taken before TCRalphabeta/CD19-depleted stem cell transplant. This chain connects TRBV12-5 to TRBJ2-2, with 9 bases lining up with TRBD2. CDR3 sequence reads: CASGLPTSGYTGELFF. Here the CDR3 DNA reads TGTGCTAGTGGTTTGCCTACTAGCGGGTACACCGGGGAGCTGTTTTTT.